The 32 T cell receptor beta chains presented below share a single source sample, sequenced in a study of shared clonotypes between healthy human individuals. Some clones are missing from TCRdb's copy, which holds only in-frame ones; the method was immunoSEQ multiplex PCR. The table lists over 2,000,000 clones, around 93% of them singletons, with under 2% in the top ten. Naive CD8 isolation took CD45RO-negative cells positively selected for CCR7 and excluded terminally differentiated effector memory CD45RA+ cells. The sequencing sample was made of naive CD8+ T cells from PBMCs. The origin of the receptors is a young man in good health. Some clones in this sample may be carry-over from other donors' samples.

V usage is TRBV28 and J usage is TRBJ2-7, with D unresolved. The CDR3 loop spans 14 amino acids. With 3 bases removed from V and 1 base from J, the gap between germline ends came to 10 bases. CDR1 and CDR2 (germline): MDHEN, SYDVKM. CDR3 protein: CASSFRSLSYEQYF. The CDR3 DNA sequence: TGTGCCAGCAGTTTCCGGAGTCTGTCCTACGAGCAGTACTTC. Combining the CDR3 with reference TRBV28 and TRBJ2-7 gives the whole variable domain DVKVTQSSRYLVKRTGEKVFLECVQDMDHENMFWYRQDPGLGLRLIYFSYDVKMKEKGDIPEGYSVSREKKERFSLILESASTNQTSMYLCASSFRSLSYEQYFGPGTRLTVT.

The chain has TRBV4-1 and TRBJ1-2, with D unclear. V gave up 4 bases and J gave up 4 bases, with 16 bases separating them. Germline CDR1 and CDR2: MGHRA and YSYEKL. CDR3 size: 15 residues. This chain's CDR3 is CASSPRHTGPYGYTF. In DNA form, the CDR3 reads TGCGCCAGCAGCCCACGACATACCGGCCCCTATGGCTACACCTTC.

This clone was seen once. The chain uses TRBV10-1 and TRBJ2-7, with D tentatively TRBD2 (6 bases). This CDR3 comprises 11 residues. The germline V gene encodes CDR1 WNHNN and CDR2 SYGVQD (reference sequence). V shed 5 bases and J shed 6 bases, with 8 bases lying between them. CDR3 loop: CASSQGGEQYF. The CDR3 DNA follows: TGCGCCAGCAGTCAGGGAGGCGAGCAGTACTTC.

Written as DNA, the CDR3 is TGTGCCAGCAGTTTCCGTCTAGCGCGCGGGGTCGATGAGCAGTTCTTC. Protein sequence: CASSFRLARGVDEQFF. The V gene is TRBV6-5, the J gene TRBJ2-1; a weak D match, TRBD2 (6 bases). From germline, CDR1 is MNHEY and CDR2 SVGAGI. The length of the CDR3 is 16 residues. V was shortened by 4 bases and J by 8 bases, with 21 bases between the two germline ends.

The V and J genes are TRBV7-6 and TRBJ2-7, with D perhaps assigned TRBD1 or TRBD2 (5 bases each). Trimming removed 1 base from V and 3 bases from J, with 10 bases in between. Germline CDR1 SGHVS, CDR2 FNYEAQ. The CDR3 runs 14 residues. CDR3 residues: CASSLEGPLYEQYF. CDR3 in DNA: TGTGCCAGCAGCTTAGAGGGACCACTCTACGAGCAGTACTTC.

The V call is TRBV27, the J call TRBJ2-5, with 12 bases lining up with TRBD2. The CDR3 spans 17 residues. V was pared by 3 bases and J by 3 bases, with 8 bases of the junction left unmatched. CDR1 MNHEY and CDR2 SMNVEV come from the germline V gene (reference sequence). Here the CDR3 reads CASSFTRLAGVEETQYF. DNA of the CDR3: TGTGCCAGCAGTTTTACCCGACTAGCGGGAGTAGAAGAGACCCAGTACTTC.

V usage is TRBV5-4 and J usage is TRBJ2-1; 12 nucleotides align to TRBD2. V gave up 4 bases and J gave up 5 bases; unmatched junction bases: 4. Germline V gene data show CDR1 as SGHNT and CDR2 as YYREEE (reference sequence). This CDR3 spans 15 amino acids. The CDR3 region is CASSGLAGGNNEQFF. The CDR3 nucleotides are TGTGCCAGCAGCGGTCTAGCGGGAGGGAACAATGAGCAGTTCTTC.

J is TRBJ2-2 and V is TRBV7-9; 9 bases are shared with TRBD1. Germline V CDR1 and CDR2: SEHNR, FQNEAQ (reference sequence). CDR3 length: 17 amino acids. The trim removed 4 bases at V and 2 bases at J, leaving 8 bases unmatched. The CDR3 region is CASSSYPDRGNTGELFF. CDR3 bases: TGTGCCAGCAGCTCTTACCCGGACAGGGGCAACACCGGGGAGCTGTTTTTT.

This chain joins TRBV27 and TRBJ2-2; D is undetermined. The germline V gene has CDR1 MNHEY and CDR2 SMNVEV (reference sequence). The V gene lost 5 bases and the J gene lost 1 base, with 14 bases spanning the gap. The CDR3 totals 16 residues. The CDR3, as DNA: TGTGCCAGCAGTCCCATTTCGCGACGGAACACCGGGGAGCTGTTTTTT. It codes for CASSPISRRNTGELFF.

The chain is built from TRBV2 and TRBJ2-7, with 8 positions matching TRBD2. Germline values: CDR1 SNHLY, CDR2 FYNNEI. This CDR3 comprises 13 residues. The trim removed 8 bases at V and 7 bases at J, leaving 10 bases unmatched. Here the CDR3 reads CASVPAGDWEQYF. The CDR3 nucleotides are TGTGCCAGCGTCCCAGCGGGGGATTGGGAGCAGTACTTC.

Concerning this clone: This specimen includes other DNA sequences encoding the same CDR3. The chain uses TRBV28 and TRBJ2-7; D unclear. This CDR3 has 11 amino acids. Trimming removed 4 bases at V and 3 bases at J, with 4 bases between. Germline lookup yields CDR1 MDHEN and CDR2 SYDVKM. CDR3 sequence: CASSSVYEQYF. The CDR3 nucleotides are TGTGCCAGCAGTTCCGTCTACGAGCAGTACTTC.

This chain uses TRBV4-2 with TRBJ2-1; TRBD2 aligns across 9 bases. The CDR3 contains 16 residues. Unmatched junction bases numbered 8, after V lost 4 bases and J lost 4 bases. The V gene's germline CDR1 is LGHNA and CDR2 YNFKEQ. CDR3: CASSPQGGRAYNEQFF. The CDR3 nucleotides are TGTGCCAGCAGCCCCCAGGGCGGGAGGGCGTACAATGAGCAGTTCTTC.

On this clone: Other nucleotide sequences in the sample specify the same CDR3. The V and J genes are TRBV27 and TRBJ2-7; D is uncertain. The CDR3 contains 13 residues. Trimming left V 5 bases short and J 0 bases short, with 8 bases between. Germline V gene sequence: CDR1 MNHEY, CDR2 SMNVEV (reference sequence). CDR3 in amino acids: CASSPESSYEQYF. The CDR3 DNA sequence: TGTGCCAGCAGTCCAGAAAGCTCCTACGAGCAGTACTTC.

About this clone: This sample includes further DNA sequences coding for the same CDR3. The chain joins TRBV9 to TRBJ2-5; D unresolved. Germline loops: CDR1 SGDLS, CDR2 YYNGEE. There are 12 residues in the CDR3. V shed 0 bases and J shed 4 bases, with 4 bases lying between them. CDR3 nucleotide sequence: TGTGCCAGCAGCGTAGCCGGAGAGACCCAGTACTTC. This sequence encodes CASSVAGETQYF.

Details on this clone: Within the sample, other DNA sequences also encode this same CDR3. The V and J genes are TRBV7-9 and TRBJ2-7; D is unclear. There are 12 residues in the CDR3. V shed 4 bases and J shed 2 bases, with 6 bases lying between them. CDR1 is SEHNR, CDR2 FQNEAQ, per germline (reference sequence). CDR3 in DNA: TGTGCCAGCAGCTCCCCAGCCTACGAGCAGTACTTC. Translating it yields CASSSPAYEQYF.

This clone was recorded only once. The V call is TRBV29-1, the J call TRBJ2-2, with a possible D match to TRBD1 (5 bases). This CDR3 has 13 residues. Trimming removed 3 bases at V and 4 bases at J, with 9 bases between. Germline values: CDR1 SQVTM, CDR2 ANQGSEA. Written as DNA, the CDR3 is TGCAGCGTTGACAGGGTGGGCACCGGGGAGCTGTTTTTT. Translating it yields CSVDRVGTGELFF.

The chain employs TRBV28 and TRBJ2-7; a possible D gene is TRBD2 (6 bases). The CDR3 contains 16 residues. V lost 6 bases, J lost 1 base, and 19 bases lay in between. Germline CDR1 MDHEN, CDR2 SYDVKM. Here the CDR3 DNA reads TGTGCCAGCAGGACGACAATTTCGGGGGATTCCTACGAGCAGTACTTC. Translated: CASRTTISGDSYEQYF.

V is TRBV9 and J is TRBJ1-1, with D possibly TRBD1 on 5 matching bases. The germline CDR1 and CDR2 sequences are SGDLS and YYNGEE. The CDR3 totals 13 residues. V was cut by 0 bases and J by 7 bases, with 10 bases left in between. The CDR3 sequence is CASSVVGVDEAFF. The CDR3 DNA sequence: TGTGCCAGCAGCGTAGTAGGGGTGGATGAAGCTTTCTTT.

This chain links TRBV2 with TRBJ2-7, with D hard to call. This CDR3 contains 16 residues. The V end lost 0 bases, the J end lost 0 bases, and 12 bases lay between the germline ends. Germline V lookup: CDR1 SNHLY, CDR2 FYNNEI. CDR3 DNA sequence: TGTGCCAGCAGTGAAGCGCGGTGGCTAAGCTCCTACGAGCAGTACTTC. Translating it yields CASSEARWLSSYEQYF.

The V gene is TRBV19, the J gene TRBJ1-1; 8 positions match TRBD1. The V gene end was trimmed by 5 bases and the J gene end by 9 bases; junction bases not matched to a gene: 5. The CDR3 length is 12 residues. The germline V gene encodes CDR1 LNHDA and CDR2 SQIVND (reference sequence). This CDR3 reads CASSPYRGKAFF. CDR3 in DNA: TGTGCCAGTAGTCCCTACAGGGGGAAAGCTTTCTTT.

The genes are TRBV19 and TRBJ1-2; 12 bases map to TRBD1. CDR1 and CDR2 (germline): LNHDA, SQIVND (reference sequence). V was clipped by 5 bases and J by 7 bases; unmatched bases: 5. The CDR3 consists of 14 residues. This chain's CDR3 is CASSRDRGLPGYTF. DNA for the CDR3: TGTGCCAGTAGTCGGGACAGGGGGCTGCCTGGCTACACCTTC.

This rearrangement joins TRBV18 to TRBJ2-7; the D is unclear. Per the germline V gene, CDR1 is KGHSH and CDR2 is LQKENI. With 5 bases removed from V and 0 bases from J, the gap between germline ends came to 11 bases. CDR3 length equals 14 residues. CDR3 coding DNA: TGTGCCAGCTCAACGGCCCATAGCTCCTACGAGCAGTACTTC. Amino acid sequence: CASSTAHSSYEQYF.

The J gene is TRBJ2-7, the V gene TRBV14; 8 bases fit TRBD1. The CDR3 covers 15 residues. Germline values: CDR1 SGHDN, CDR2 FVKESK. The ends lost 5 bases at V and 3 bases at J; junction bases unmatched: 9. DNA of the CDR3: TGTGCCAGCAGCATCGGACAGGGCGGGTTCTACGAGCAGTACTTC. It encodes CASSIGQGGFYEQYF.

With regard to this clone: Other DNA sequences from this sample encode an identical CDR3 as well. For the CDR3, the DNA is TGTGCCAGCAGCTTGGCCGGTAGCAATCAGCCCCAGCATTTT. Its translation is CASSLAGSNQPQHF. This chain uses TRBV5-6 with TRBJ1-5; the D is unclear. This CDR3 has 14 residues. Trimming stripped 0 bases from V and 0 bases from J, with 4 bases between. CDR1 SGHDT and CDR2 YYEEEE come from the germline V gene.

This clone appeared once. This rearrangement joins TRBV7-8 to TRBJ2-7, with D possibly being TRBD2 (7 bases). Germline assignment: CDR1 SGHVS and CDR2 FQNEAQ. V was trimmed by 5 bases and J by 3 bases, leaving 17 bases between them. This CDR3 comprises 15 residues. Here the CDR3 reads CASSPPGGHSYEQYF. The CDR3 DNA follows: TGTGCCAGCAGCCCACCGGGGGGACACAGCTACGAGCAGTACTTC.

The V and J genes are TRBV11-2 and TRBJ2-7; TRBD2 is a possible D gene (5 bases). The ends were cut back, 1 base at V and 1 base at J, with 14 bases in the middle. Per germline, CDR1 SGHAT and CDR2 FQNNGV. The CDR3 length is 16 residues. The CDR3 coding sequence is TGTGCCAGCAGCTTAGGTCTGAGCGGCTCTTCCTACGAGCAGTACTTC. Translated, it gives CASSLGLSGSSYEQYF.

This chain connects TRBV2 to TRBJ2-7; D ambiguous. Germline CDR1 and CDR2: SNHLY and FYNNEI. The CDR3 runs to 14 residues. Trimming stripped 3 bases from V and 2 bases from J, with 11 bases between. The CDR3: CASSDATITYEQYF. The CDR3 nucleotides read TGTGCCAGCAGTGACGCTACAATAACCTACGAGCAGTACTTC.

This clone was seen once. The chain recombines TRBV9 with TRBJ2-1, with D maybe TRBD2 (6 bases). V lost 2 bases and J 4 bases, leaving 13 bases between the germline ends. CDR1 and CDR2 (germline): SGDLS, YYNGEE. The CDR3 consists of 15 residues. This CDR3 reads CASSVGDGRYNEQFF. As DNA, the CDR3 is TGTGCCAGCAGCGTGGGGGACGGGAGATACAATGAGCAGTTCTTC.

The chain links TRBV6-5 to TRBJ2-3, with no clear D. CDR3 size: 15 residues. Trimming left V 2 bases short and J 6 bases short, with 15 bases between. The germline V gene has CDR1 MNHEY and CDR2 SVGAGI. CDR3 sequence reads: CASSYTGPLGDTQYF. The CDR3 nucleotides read TGTGCCAGCAGTTACACCGGGCCCCTTGGTGATACGCAGTATTTT.

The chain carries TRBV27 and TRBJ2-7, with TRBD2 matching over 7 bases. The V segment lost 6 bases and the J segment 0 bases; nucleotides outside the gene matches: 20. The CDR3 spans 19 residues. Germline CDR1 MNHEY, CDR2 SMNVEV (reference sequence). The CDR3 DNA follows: TGTGCCAGCAGACCTCGCCCGGCCGCTAGCGGAGGTTTCTCCTACGAGCAGTACTTC. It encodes CASRPRPAASGGFSYEQYF.

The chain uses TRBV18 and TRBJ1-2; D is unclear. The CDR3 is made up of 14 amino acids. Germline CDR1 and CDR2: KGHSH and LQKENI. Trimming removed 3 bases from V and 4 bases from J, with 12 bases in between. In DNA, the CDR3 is TGTGCCAGCTCACCCGGGCCGGTTGCCTATGGCTACACCTTC. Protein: CASSPGPVAYGYTF.

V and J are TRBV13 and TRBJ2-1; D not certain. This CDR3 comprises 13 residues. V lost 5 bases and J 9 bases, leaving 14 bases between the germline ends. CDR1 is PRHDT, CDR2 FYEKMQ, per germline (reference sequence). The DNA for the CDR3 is TGTGCCAGCAGCCCGGACCACTTCGGTGAGCAGTTCTTC. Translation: CASSPDHFGEQFF.